This TCR beta chain comes out of a study of shared clonotypes between healthy human individuals. With respect to this clone: Its antigen is unknown.

General study findings and limits: Rarefaction gave evidence that sorted-subset sequencing remained incomplete despite large depth.

Germline V gives CDR1 GTSNPN, CDR2 SVGIG (reference sequence). The V end lost 0 bases, the J end lost 7 bases, and 12 bases lay between the germline ends. This CDR3 spans 13 amino acids. Naive CD8 cells lacked CD45RO, underwent positive selection for CCR7 and left out terminally differentiated effector memory CD45RA+ cells. TCRdb's table, derived via immunoSEQ multiplex PCR, lists solely in-frame clones and lacks some. Of some 2.1 million clones listed, about 95% are singletons. Sample: naive CD8+ T cells sorted from blood. This receptor was obtained from a man aged 18-30 years in good health. This rearrangement joins TRBV30 to TRBJ1-1; D possibly corresponds to TRBD1 (6 bases). This CDR3 reads CAWSVLAGDEAFF. DNA of the CDR3: TGTGCCTGGAGTGTACTGGCAGGGGATGAAGCTTTCTTT.